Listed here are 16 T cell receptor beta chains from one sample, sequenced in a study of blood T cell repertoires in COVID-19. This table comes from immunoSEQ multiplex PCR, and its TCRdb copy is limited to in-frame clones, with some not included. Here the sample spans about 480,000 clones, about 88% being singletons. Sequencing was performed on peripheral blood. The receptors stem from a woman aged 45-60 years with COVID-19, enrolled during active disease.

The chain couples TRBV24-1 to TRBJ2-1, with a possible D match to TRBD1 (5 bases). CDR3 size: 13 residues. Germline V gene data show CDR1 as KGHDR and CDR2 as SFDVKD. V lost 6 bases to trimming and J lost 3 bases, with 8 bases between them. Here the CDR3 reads CATSQGYYNEQFF. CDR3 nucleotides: TGTGCCACCAGTCAGGGTTACTACAATGAGCAGTTCTTC.

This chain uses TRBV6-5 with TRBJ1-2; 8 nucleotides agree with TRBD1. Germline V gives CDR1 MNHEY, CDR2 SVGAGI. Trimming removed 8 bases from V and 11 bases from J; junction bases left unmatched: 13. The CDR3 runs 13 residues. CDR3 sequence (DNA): TGTGCCAGCTCCTCAGCGCAGGGGGCCTGGTACACCTTC. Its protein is CASSSAQGAWYTF.

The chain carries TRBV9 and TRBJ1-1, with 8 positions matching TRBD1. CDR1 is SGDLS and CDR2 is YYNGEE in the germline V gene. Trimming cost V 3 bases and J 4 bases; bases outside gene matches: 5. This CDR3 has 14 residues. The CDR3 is CASSEPTGATEAFF. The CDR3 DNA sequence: TGTGCCAGCAGCGAACCGACAGGGGCCACTGAAGCTTTCTTT.

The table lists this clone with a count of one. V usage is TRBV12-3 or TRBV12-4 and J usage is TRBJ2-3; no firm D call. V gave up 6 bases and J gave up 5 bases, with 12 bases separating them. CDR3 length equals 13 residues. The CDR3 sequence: CASSPPEVDTQYF. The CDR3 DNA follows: TGTGCCAGCAGCCCCCCCGAGGTAGATACGCAGTATTTT.

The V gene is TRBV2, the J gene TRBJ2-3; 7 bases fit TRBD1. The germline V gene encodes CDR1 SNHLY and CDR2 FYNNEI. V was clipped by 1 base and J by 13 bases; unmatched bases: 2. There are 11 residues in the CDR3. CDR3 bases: TGTGCCAGCAGTGAAGTGCAGGGGGAGTATTTT. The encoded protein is CASSEVQGEYF.

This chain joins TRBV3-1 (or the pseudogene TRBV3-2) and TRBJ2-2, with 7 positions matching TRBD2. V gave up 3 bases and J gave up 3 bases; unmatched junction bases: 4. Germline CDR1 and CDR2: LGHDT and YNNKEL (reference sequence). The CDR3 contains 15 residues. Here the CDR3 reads CASSHREGYTGELFF. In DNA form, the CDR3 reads TGTGCCAGCAGCCACAGGGAGGGGTACACCGGGGAGCTGTTTTTT.

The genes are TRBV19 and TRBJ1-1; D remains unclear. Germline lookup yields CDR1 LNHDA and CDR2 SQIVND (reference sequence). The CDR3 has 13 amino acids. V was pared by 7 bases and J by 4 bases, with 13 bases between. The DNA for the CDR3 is TGTGCCAGTACCACCGGGGAAGTCACTGAAGCTTTCTTT. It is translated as CASTTGEVTEAFF. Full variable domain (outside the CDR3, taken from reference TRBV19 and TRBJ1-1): DGGITQSPKYLFRKEGQNVTLSCEQNLNHDAMYWYRQDPGQGLRLIYYSQIVNDFQKGDIAEGYSVSREKKESFPLTVTSAQKNPTAFYLCASTTGEVTEAFFGQGTRLTVV.

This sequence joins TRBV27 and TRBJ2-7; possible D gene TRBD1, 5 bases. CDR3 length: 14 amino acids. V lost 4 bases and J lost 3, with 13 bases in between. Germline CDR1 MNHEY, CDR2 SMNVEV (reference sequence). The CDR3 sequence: CASSSVLGDYEQYF. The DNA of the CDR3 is TGTGCCAGCAGTTCTGTCTTAGGGGACTACGAGCAGTACTTC.

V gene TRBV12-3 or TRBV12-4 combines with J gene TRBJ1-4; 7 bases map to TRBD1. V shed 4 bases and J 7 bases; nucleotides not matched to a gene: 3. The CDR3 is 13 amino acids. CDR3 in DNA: TGTGCCAGCAGTTCCGCAGGGGGTGAAAAACTGTTTTTT. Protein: CASSSAGGEKLFF.

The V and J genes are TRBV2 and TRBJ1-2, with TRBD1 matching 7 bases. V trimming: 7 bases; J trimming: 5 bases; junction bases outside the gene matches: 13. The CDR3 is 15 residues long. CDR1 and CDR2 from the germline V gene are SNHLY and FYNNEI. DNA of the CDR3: TGTGCCAGCACAAAAGACAGGGTGTCCCTTTATGGCTACACCTTC. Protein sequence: CASTKDRVSLYGYTF.

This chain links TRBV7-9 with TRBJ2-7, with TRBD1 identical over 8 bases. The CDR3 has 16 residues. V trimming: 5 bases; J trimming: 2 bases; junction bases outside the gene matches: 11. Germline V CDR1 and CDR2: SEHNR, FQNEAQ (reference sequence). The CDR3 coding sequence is TGTGCCAGCAGCACCCCGACAGGGGCCATTACCTACGAGCAGTACTTC. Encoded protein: CASSTPTGAITYEQYF.

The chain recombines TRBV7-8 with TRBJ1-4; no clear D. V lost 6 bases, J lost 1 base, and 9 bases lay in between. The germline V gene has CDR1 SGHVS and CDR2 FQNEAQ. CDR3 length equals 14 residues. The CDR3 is CASRRTITNEKLFF. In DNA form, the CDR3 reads TGTGCCAGCAGGCGGACTATAACTAATGAAAAACTGTTTTTT.

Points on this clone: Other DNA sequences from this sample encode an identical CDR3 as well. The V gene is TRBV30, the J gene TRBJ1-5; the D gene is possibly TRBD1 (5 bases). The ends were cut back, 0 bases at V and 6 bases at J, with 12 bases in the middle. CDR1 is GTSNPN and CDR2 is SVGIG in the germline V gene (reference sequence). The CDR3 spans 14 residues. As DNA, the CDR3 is TGTGCCTGGAGTGTAGGCCAGGGAGGTCAGCCCCAGCATTTT. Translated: CAWSVGQGGQPQHF.

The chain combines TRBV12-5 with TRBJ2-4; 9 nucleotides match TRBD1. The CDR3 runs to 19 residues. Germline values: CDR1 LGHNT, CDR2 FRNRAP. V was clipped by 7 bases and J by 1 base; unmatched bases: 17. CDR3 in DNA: TGTGCTAGTGACCCCCTAGGACAGGGGAGGAGTAAGGCCAAAAACATTCAGTACTTC. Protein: CASDPLGQGRSKAKNIQYF.

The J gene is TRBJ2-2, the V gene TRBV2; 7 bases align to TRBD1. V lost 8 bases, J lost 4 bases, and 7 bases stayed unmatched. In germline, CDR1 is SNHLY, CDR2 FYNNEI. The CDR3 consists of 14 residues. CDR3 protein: CASCWDSRTGELFF. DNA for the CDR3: TGTGCCAGCTGCTGGGACAGTCGCACCGGGGAGCTGTTTTTT.

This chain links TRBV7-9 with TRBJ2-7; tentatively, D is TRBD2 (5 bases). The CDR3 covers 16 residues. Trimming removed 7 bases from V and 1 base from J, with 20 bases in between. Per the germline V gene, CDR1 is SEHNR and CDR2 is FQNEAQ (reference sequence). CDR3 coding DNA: TGTGCCAGCACCATCGCCCCGGGATTTCCTTCCTACGAGCAGTACTTC. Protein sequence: CASTIAPGFPSYEQYF.